A single sample is the source of the 22 T cell receptor beta chains below, sequenced in a study of identical twins' blood T cells. A single record per CDR3 protein comes from TCRdb applying MiXCR to the 5' RACE reads. The sample includes 350,000 to 400,000 distinct CDR3 sequences, approximately 30% of them seen just once. The sample comprised PBMCs. These receptors were collected from a woman between 18 and 50 years old in good health.

There are a few counts of this clonotype. The genes are TRBV11-2 and TRBJ2-2, with D perhaps matching TRBD2 (5 bases). Germline-derived CDR1 and CDR2 are SGHAT and FQNNGV. The CDR3 extends over 16 amino acids. Trimming cost V 4 bases and J 2 bases, with 14 bases left between them. In DNA form, the CDR3 reads TGTGCCAGCAGCTCCCCTCGCGGGTTTAACACCGGGGAGCTGTTTTTT. It yields the protein CASSSPRGFNTGELFF.

The chain joins TRBV20-1 to TRBJ1-1; D perhaps matches TRBD1 (6 bases). Trimming took 1 base from V and 0 from J, leaving 9 bases between them. The CDR3 covers 14 residues. Germline-derived CDR1 and CDR2 are DFQATT and SNEGSKA (reference sequence). The CDR3 DNA follows: TGCAGTGCTAGAGTTAGACAGGTGAACACTGAAGCTTTCTTT. Protein: CSARVRQVNTEAFF.

This clonotype was seen a handful of times. The chain carries TRBV28 and TRBJ1-5; D unresolved. Germline V gene sequence: CDR1 MDHEN, CDR2 SYDVKM. The CDR3 length is 14 residues. Trimming left V 6 bases short and J 0 bases short, with 9 bases between. CDR3 in amino acids: CASRRAYSNQPQHF. The CDR3 coding sequence is TGTGCCAGCAGGCGGGCGTATAGCAATCAGCCCCAGCATTTT.

This clonotype has at least ten counts. This chain uses TRBV12-3 or TRBV12-4 with TRBJ1-1, with no clear D. CDR3 length equals 13 residues. V lost 6 bases and J lost 1, with 9 bases in between. The DNA of the CDR3 is TGTGCCAGCAGCACAACGGGGAACACTGAAGCTTTCTTT. The encoded protein is CASSTTGNTEAFF.

The V call is TRBV29-1, the J call TRBJ2-3, with 7 bases that match TRBD2. CDR3 size: 13 residues. The germline V gene has CDR1 SQVTM and CDR2 ANQGSEA. The junction had 17 bases not matched to a gene; V was cut back by 7 bases and J by 13 bases. CDR3 loop: CSELAGAPGTKYF. The CDR3 DNA reads TGCAGCGAACTTGCGGGAGCCCCGGGGACGAAGTATTTT.

At least ten counts were recorded for this clonotype. The V and J genes are TRBV28 and TRBJ1-5, with D unresolved. V shed 6 bases and J shed 9 bases, with 12 bases lying between them. This CDR3 spans 12 amino acids. The V gene's germline CDR1 is MDHEN and CDR2 SYDVKM. DNA for the CDR3: TGTGCCAGCAGGGAGGGCGGTATGCCCCAGCATTTT. Its translation: CASREGGMPQHF.

This clonotype was counted many times. The V call is TRBV10-2, the J call TRBJ1-5, with a weak D call TRBD1 (6 bases). This CDR3 region has 13 residues. Deletions cut 7 bases from V and 4 bases from J, with 11 bases between. Per the germline V gene, CDR1 is WSHSY and CDR2 is SAAADI. Here the CDR3 reads CASTVGTNQPQHF. CDR3 nucleotide sequence: TGCGCCAGCACAGTTGGGACAAATCAGCCCCAGCATTTT.

The table lists this clonotype with many counts. The chain is built from TRBV6-2 or TRBV6-3 and TRBJ1-2, with unresolved D. The CDR3 is 12 amino acids. V was shortened by 2 bases and J by 4 bases, with 5 bases between the two germline ends. CDR1 and CDR2 (germline): MNHEY, SVGEGT. The CDR3 spells CASSYRGYGYTF. Written as DNA, the CDR3 is TGTGCCAGCAGTTACCGAGGCTATGGCTACACCTTC.

The genes are TRBV20-1 and TRBJ2-5, with D perhaps matching TRBD2 (6 bases). CDR3 length: 14 amino acids. Germline loops: CDR1 DFQATT, CDR2 SNEGSKA (reference sequence). Trimming cost V 3 bases and J 1 base, with 12 bases left between them. CDR3 DNA: TGCAGTGCTAGTCACCGGGACTGCCAAGAGACCCAGTACTTC. Its protein is CSASHRDCQETQYF.

There are a few counts of this clonotype. The rearrangement uses TRBV29-1 and TRBJ1-4; D is possibly TRBD1 (5 bases). Germline V gene sequence: CDR1 SQVTM, CDR2 ANQGSEA. This CDR3 is 12 amino acids long. V was clipped by 7 bases and J by 12 bases, with 18 bases between them. CDR3 in amino acids: CSAREGPGELFF. CDR3 in DNA: TGCAGCGCCCGCGAGGGGCCGGGGGAACTGTTTTTT.

A single count supports this clonotype. Possible read error: a much larger clone is one base away. The chain links TRBV5-5 to TRBJ2-1, with a tentative D call TRBD2 (5 bases). Germline values: CDR1 SGHKS, CDR2 YYEKEE (reference sequence). The CDR3 sequence is 14 residues long. The V and J ends lost 4 bases and 3 bases respectively, with 11 bases between them. This CDR3 is CASSEGWGYNEQFF. The CDR3 nucleotides read TGTGCCAGCAGCGAGGGATGGGGCTACAATGAGCAGTTCTTC.

The chain is built from TRBV7-9 and TRBJ2-1, with D possibly called TRBD1 or TRBD2 (5 bases each). Between the trimmed V and J ends, which lost 2 bases and 3 bases, there was a span of 20 bases. The germline gives CDR1 SEHNR, CDR2 FQNEAQ (reference sequence). This CDR3 comprises 18 residues. The CDR3 nucleotides are TGTGCCAGCAGCTTAAGTACCGTACCGGGACCCAACTACAATGAGCAGTTCTTC. Its translation is CASSLSTVPGPNYNEQFF.

This clonotype was counted between two and nine times. The rearrangement uses TRBV11-2 and TRBJ1-1; 8 nucleotides line up with TRBD1. Germline V CDR1 and CDR2: SGHAT, FQNNGV. This CDR3 spans 13 amino acids. V lost 4 bases and J lost 7; bases outside the gene matches: 5. The chain's CDR3 is CASSYGQGIEAFF. CDR3 in DNA: TGTGCCAGCAGCTATGGACAGGGAATTGAAGCTTTCTTT.

This clonotype was observed a few times. CDR3 protein: CASSLYGTYAYEQYF. CDR3 bases: TGTGCCAGCAGTCTATACGGGACATATGCCTACGAGCAGTACTTC. The chain employs TRBV5-6 and TRBJ2-7; D is possibly TRBD1 (6 bases). Per germline, CDR1 SGHDT and CDR2 YYEEEE. This CDR3 region has 15 residues. The ends were cut back, 5 bases at V and 2 bases at J, with 17 bases in the middle.

The chain links TRBV5-1 to TRBJ2-7; 10 nucleotides align to TRBD2. J was trimmed by 2 bases and V by 4 bases; bases with no gene match: 6. The CDR3 has 15 amino acids. Germline loops: CDR1 SGHRS, CDR2 YFSETQ. CDR3 bases: TGCGCCAGCAGCCTCGGACTAGCGGAGGCCTACGAGCAGTACTTC. Its protein is CASSLGLAEAYEQYF.

The chain's CDR3 is CSAFDRGLRETQYF. The CDR3 DNA follows: TGCAGTGCTTTTGACAGGGGGCTTCGAGAGACCCAGTACTTC. The V gene is TRBV20-1, the J gene TRBJ2-5, with 10 bases that match TRBD1. Germline V lookup: CDR1 DFQATT, CDR2 SNEGSKA (reference sequence). Germline trimming cut 5 bases from V and 4 bases from J; bases unmatched to any gene: 7. This CDR3 is built from 14 residues.

The V and J genes are TRBV2 and TRBJ2-1, with D maybe TRBD2 (5 bases). The CDR3 consists of 13 residues. From germline, CDR1 is SNHLY and CDR2 FYNNEI. With 3 bases removed from V and 12 bases from J, the gap between germline ends came to 15 bases. The CDR3 DNA reads as TGTGCCAGCAGTGATGACCCCATCGGGGTGCAGTTCTTC. This gives the protein CASSDDPIGVQFF.

This clonotype was observed a few times. The chain carries TRBV6-2 or TRBV6-3 and TRBJ2-1; TRBD1 or TRBD2 may be the D gene (5 bases each). The V end lost 0 bases, the J end lost 7 bases, and 13 bases lay between the germline ends. Germline CDR1 and CDR2: MNHEY and SVGEGT. CDR3 length: 15 residues. The CDR3 nucleotides are TGTGCCAGCAGTTACTCGTCGGGGACGGGAAATGAGCAGTTCTTC. This gives the protein CASSYSSGTGNEQFF.

This clonotype was seen a few times. The chain recombines TRBV6-5 with TRBJ2-7; D may match TRBD1 or TRBD2 (5 bases each). CDR1 is MNHEY and CDR2 is SVGAGI in the germline V gene. The CDR3 runs to 15 residues. The ends were cut back, 6 bases at V and 5 bases at J, with 20 bases in the middle. The CDR3 spells CASRLLWAGRNEQYF. CDR3 DNA sequence: TGTGCCAGCAGGCTATTATGGGCAGGGAGAAACGAGCAGTACTTC.

Note on this clonotype: This clone may be a read error of a much larger clone one base away. The CDR3 sequence: CSVAPNYGYTF. In DNA, the CDR3 is TGCAGCGTTGCCCCCAACTATGGCTACACCTTC. This sequence joins TRBV29-1 and TRBJ1-2; no clear D gene. V lost 4 bases, J lost 2 bases, and 5 bases lay in between. CDR1 is SQVTM and CDR2 is ANQGSEA in the germline V gene. The CDR3 consists of 11 residues. The full variable domain, in which reference TRBV29-1 and TRBJ1-2 provide the parts outside the CDR3, is SAVISQKPSRDICQRGTSLTIQCQVDSQVTMMFWYRQQPGQSLTLIATANQGSEATYESGFVIDKFPISRPNLTFSTLTVSNMSPEDSSIYLCSVAPNYGYTFGSGTRLTVV.

The chain uses TRBV7-8 and TRBJ2-7; D is unresolved. CDR1 SGHVS and CDR2 FQNEAQ come from the germline V gene. Trimming left V 5 bases short and J 0 bases short, with 11 bases between. This CDR3 is built from 14 residues. The CDR3 nucleotides are TGTGCCAGCAGCCATCCGACACTCTCCTACGAGCAGTACTTC. Translating gives CASSHPTLSYEQYF.

This clonotype was counted a single time. The chain carries TRBV11-2 and TRBJ1-1, with 7 bases aligning to TRBD1. Germline trimming cut 5 bases from V and 10 bases from J; bases unmatched to any gene: 4. CDR1 is SGHAT and CDR2 is FQNNGV in the germline V gene. The CDR3 loop spans 11 amino acids. The CDR3 reads CASSLHRGAFF. The CDR3 DNA sequence: TGTGCCAGCAGCCTCCACAGGGGAGCTTTCTTT.